This T cell receptor beta chain was recorded in a study of blood T cell repertoires in COVID-19. As for the study in general: PBMCs, B-cell-depleted T cells, or T cells provided the cDNA or gDNA that made up the material.

TCRdb's table, derived via immunoSEQ multiplex PCR, lists solely in-frame clones and lacks some. Among 97,000 or so clones listed, 91% were seen once. The junction had 13 bases not matched to a gene; V was cut back by 7 bases and J by 3 bases. The CDR3 length is 16 residues. CDR1 SGHTA and CDR2 FQGNSA come from the germline V gene. This chain uses TRBV7-2 with TRBJ2-7, with TRBD2 identical over 9 bases. The sample was peripheral blood. The sequence derives from a man in his late teens or twenties with acute or convalescent COVID-19. CDR3 nucleotides: TGTGCCAGCACCCGGAGGGGGGCGGGAGGGGTCTACGAGCAGTACTTC. This encodes CASTRRGAGGVYEQYF.